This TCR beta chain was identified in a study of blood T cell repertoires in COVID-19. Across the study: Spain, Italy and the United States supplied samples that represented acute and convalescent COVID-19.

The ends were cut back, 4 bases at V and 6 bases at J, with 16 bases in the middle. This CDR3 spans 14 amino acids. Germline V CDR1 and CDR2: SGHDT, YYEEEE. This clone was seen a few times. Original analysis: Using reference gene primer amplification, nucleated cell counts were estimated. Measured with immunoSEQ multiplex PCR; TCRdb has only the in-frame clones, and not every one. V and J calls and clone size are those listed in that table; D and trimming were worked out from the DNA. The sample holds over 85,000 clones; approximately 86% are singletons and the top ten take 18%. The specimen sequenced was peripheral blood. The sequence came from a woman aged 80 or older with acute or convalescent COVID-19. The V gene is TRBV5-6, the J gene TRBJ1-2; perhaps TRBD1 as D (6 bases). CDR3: CASSLSTGIHGYTF. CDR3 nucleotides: TGTGCCAGCAGCCTGTCTACAGGGATTCATGGCTACACCTTC.